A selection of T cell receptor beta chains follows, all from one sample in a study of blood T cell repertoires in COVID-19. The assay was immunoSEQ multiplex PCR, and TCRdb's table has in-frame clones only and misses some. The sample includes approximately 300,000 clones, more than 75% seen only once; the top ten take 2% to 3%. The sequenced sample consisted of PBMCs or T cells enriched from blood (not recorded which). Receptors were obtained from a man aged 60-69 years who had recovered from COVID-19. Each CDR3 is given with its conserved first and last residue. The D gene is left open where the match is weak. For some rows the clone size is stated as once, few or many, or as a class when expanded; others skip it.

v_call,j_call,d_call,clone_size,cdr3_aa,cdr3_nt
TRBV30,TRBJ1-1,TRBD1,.,CARDRGRGTEAFF,TGTGCCCGAGACAGGGGGCGAGGTACTGAAGCTTTCTTT
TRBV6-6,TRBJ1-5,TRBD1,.,CASIVDRVGNQPQHF,TGTGCCAGCATCGTGGACAGGGTAGGCAATCAGCCCCAGCATTTT
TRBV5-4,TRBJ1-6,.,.,CASSGADSPLHF,TGTGCCAGCAGCGGGGCGGATTCACCCCTCCACTTT
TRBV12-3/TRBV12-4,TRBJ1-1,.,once,CASSREGVQSFF,TGTGCCAGCAGTAGAGAGGGGGTTCAATCTTTCTTT
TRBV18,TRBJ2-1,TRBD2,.,CASSPSLAGENNEQFF,TGTGCCAGCTCACCAAGCCTAGCGGGGGAGAACAATGAGCAGTTCTTC
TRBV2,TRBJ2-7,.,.,CASTDPTLLSRSGYEQYF,TGTGCCAGCACCGATCCCACCCTATTGTCGCGGTCGGGCTACGAGCAGTACTTC
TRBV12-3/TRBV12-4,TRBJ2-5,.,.,CASSFSGRETQYF,TGTGCCAGCAGTTTCTCAGGGAGGGAGACCCAGTACTTC
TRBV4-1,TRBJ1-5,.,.,CASSQDLSSNQPQHF,TGCGCCAGCAGCCAAGATCTGAGTAGCAATCAGCCCCAGCATTTT
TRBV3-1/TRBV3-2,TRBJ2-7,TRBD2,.,CASSQRSGTSVYEQYF,TGTGCCAGCAGCCAACGATCCGGGACTAGCGTTTACGAGCAGTACTTC
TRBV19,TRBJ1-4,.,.,CASSSLGATGEKLFF,TGTGCCAGTAGCTCGCTGGGGGCTACAGGGGAAAAACTGTTTTTT
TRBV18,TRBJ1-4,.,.,CASSPPHKEKLFF,TGTGCCAGCTCACCACCTCACAAGGAAAAACTGTTTTTT
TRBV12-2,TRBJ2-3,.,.,CASRLGGGLAGGHRLGESTDTQYF,TGTGCAAGTCGCTTAGGGGGCGGACTAGCGGGAGGGCATCGGCTGGGGGAAAGCACAGATACGCAGTATTTT
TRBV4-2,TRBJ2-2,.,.,CASSQDLLGAGELFF,TGTGCCAGCAGCCAAGATCTTTTGGGCGCCGGGGAGCTGTTTTTT
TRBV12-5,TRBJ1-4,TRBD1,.,CASGPSTGGAREEKLFF,TGTGCTAGTGGTCCGTCGACAGGGGGCGCGAGGGAGGAAAAACTGTTTTTT
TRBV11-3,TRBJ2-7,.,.,CASQTRGGTTYGYEQYF,TGTGCCAGCCAGACAAGGGGGGGGACAACGTATGGGTACGAGCAGTACTTC
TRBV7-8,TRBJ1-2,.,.,CASSLASQALNYGYTF,TGTGCCAGCAGCTTAGCGTCCCAGGCCCTTAACTATGGCTACACCTTC
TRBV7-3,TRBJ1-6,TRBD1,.,CASSLTGGSNSPLHF,TGTGCCAGCAGCTTGACAGGGGGTAGTAATTCACCCCTCCACTTT
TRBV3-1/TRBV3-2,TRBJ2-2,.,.,CASRSERSTGELFF,TGTGCCAGCAGGTCCGAGAGATCCACCGGGGAGCTGTTTTTT
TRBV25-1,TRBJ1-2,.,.,CASSDGGDWYGYTF,TGTGCCAGCAGTGATGGAGGGGATTGGTATGGCTACACCTTC
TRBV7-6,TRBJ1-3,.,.,CASSLEWDGGSGNTIYF,TGTGCCAGCAGCTTAGAGTGGGACGGGGGCTCTGGAAACACCATATATTTT
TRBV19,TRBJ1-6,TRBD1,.,CASSTGTGVNSPLHF,TGTGCCAGTAGTACCGGGACAGGGGTCAATTCACCCCTCCACTTT
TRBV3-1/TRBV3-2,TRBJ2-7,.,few,CASHGGGNEQYF,TGTGCCAGCCATGGAGGGGGCAACGAGCAGTACTTC
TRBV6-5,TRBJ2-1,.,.,CASSWDFRATHEQFF,TGTGCCAGCAGCTGGGACTTCAGGGCCACCCATGAGCAGTTCTTC
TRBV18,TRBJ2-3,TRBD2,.,CASSPLAGSTDTQYF,TGTGCCAGCTCACCCCTAGCGGGAAGCACAGATACGCAGTATTTT
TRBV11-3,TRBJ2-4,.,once,CASSLTGSGIQYF,TGTGCCAGCAGCTTAACGGGGAGCGGCATTCAGTACTTC
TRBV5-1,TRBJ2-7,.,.,CASRGTYDYEQYF,TGCGCCAGCAGAGGGACATATGACTACGAGCAGTACTTC
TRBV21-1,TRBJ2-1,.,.,CASSKKREHNEQFF,TGTGCCAGCAGCAAAAAGCGGGAGCACAATGAGCAGTTCTTC
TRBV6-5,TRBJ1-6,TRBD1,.,CASRDRQGFNSPLHF,TGTGCCAGCAGAGATAGACAGGGCTTTAATTCACCCCTCCACTTT
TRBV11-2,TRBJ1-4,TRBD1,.,CASSRPRQGDNEKLFF,TGTGCCAGCAGCCGCCCACGACAGGGCGATAATGAAAAACTGTTTTTT
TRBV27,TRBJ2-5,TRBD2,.,CASSWTSGATQYF,TGTGCCAGCAGTTGGACTAGCGGGGCGACCCAGTACTTC
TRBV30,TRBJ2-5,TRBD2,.,CAWSMSAGVGETQYF,TGTGCCTGGAGTATGTCCGCGGGAGTAGGAGAGACCCAGTACTTC
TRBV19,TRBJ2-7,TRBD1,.,CASSAPGQGASHF,TGTGCCAGTAGTGCCCCGGGACAGGGGGCCTCGCACTTC
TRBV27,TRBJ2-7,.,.,CASSNPRDEQYF,TGTGCCAGCAGTAATCCGAGGGACGAGCAGTACTTC
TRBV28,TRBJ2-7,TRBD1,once,CASSLLGTGSYEQYF,TGTGCCAGCAGTTTATTAGGGACAGGGTCCTACGAGCAGTACTTC
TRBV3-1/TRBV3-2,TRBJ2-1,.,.,CASSHSRDIWTLNEQFF,TGTGCCAGCAGCCATTCCCGGGACATTTGGACCCTCAATGAGCAGTTCTTC
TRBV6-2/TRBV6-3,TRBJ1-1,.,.,CASSVLSLGVNTEAFF,TGTGCCAGCAGTGTCCTCAGTTTAGGGGTGAACACTGAAGCTTTCTTT
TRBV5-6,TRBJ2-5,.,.,CASSLKLGAEETQYF,TGTGCCAGCTCCCTAAAGTTGGGGGCGGAGGAGACCCAGTACTTC
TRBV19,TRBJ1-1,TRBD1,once,CASSTGTAVNTEAFF,TGTGCCAGTAGCACGGGGACAGCAGTGAACACTGAAGCTTTCTTT
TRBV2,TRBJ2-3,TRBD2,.,CASSEWGGLVSTDTQYF,TGTGCCAGCAGTGAATGGGGGGGATTGGTTAGCACAGATACGCAGTATTTT
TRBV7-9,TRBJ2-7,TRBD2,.,CASNGGTGYEQYF,TGTGCCAGCAACGGGGGGACGGGGTACGAGCAGTACTTC
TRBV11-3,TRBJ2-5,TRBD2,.,CASSSTSVGSQYF,TGTGCCAGCAGCTCCACTAGCGTGGGTTCCCAGTACTTC
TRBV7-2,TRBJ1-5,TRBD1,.,CASSSTGINQPQHF,TGTGCCAGCAGCTCGACAGGGATTAATCAGCCCCAGCATTTT
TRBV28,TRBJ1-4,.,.,CASSFAGGNEKLFF,TGTGCCAGCAGTTTTGCGGGAGGTAATGAAAAACTGTTTTTT
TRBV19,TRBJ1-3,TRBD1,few,CASSKGQVSGNTIYF,TGTGCCAGTAGTAAGGGACAGGTTTCTGGAAACACCATATATTTT
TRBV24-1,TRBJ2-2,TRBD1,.,CATSDQGTGFTGELFF,TGTGCCACCAGTGACCAAGGGACAGGGTTCACCGGGGAGCTGTTTTTT
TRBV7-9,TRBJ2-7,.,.,CASSGGHEQYF,TGTGCCAGCAGCGGGGGCCACGAGCAGTACTTC
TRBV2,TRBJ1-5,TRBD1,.,CASRDRGRQPQHF,TGTGCCAGCAGAGACAGGGGTCGGCAGCCCCAGCATTTT
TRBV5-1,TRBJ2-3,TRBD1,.,CASSLGGQRDTQYF,TGCGCCAGCAGCTTGGGGGGACAGAGGGATACGCAGTATTTT
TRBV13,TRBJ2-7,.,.,CASSSTGFYEQYF,TGTGCCAGCAGCTCTACAGGGTTCTACGAGCAGTACTTC